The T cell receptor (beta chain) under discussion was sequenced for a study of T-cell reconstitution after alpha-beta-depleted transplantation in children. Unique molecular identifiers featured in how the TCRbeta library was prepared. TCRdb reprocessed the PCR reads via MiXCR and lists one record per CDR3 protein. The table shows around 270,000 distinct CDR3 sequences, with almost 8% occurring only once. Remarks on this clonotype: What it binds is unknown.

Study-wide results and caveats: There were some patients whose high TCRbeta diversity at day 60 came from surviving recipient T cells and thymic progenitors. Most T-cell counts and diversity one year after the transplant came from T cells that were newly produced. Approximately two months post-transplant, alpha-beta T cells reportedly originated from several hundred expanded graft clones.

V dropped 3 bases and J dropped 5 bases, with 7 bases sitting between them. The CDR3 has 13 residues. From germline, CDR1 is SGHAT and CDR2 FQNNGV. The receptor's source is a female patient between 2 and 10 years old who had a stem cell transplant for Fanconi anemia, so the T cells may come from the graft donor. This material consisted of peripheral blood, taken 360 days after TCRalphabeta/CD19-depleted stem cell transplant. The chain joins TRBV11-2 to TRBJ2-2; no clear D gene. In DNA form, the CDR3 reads TGTGCCAGCAGCTTCTTTGGGACCGGGGAGCTGTTTTTT. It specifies CASSFFGTGELFF.